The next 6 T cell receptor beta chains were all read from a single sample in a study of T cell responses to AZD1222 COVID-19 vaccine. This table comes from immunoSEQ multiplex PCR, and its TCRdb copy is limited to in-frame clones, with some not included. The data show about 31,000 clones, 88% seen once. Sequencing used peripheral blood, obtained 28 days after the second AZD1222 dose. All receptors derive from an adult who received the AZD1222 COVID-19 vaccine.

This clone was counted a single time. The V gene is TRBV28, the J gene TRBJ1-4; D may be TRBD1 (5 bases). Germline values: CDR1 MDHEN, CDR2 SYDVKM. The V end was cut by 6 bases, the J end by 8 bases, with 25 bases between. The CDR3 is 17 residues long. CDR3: CASSTFAGTTKGEKLFF. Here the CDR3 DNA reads TGTGCCAGCAGCACGTTTGCCGGGACCACAAAGGGGGAAAAACTGTTTTTT.

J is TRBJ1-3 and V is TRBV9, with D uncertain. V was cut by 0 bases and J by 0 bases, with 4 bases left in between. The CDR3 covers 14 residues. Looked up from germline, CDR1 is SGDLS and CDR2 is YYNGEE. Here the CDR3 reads CASSVASSGNTIYF. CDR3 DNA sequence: TGTGCCAGCAGCGTAGCGAGCTCTGGAAACACCATATATTTT. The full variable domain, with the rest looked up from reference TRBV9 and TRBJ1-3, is DSGVTQTPKHLITATGQRVTLRCSPRSGDLSVYWYQQSLDQGLQFLIQYYNGEERAKGNILERFSAQQFPDLHSELNLSSLELGDSALYFCASSVASSGNTIYFGEGSWLTVV.

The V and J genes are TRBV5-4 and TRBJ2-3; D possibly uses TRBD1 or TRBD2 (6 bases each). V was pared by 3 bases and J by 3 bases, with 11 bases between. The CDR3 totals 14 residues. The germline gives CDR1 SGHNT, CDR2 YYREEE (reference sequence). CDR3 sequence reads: CASSSEGGTDTQYF. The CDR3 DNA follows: TGTGCCAGCAGCTCGGAGGGGGGTACAGATACGCAGTATTTT.

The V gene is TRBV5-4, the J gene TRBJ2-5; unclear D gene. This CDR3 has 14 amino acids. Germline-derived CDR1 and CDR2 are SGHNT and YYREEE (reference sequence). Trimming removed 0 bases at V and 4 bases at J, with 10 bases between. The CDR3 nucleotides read TGTGCCAGCAGCTTGGACCTCGATGGAGAGACCCAGTACTTC. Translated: CASSLDLDGETQYF.

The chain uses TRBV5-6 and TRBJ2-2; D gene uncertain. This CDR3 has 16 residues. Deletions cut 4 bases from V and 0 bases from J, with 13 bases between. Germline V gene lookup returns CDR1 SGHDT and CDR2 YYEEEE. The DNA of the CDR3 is TGTGCCAGCAGCCGGACGGCGCTCTCGAACACCGGGGAGCTGTTTTTT. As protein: CASSRTALSNTGELFF.

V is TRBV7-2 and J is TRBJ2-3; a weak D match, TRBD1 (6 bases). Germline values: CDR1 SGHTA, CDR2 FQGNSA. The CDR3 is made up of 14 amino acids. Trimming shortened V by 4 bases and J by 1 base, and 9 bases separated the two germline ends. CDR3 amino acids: CASSSDSGTDTQYF. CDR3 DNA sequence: TGTGCCAGCAGCTCGGACAGTGGCACAGATACGCAGTATTTT.